This T cell receptor beta chain was obtained from a study of response to subunit inactivated influenza vaccine (dated by TCRdb to 2016 to 2019). Study-level background: Deep quantitative profiling of the T cell receptor repertoire was used in the study to follow responses to a trivalent subunit inactivated influenza vaccine. What the research found in general, with its limitations: According to the authors, only a limited number of new T cells may be recruited by each seasonal influenza vaccination.

The time point tag for this specimen amounts to: 45 days after influenza vaccine administration. This clonotype has a handful of counts. The antigen this receptor binds is unknown. No qualities accompany the bases; no much larger clone lies one base away. The CDR3, cysteine through phenylalanine, is 18 amino acids long. The CDR3 DNA has 54 bases and is translated from base 1. CDR1 DFQATT and CDR2 SNEGSKA were looked up in the germline V gene (reference sequence). At the junction V is shortened by 6 bases and J by 0 bases; bases outside the gene matches: 15. The method was RT-PCR. Instrument used: Illumina HiSeq 2500. TCRdb trimmed public reads at Q25 via fastp, called clones via MiXCR and kept in-frame beta chains. Identical CDR3 protein sequences are pooled into one entry, listed with their most common genes and DNA. This sample comprises some 480,000 distinct CDR3 sequences, approximately 11% of them detected only once. The ten top clones hold 12% of the sample.

This clonotype originated in a man aged 45-60 years who received an inactivated influenza vaccine. Donor details come from another sample of the same person, matched by shared clones. The material was PBMCs from blood, obtained roughly 45 days after vaccination. In this chain, TRBV20-1 is recombined with TRBJ2-3, with TRBD2 identical over 10 junction bases. For the CDR3, the sequence is CSALGVAGGPRSTDTQYF. The DNA sequence reads TGCAGTGCCCTCGGGGTAGCGGGGGGTCCTAGAAGCACAGATACGCAGTATTTT.